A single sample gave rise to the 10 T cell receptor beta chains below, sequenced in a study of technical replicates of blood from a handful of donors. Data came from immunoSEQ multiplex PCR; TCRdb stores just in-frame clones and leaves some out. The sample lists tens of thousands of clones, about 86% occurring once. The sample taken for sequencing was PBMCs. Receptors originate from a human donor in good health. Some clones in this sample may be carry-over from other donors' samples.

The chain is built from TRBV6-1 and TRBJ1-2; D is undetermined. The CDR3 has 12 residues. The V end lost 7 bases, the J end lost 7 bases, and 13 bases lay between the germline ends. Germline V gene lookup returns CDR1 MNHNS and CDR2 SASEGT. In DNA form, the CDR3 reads TGTGCCAGCACCGTGAAGGAGGGTGGCTACACCTTC. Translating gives CASTVKEGGYTF.

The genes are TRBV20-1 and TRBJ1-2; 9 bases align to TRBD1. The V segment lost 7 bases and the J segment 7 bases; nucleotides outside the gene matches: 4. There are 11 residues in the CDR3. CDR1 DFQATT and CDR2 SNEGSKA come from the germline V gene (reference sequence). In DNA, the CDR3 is TGCAGTGGGGACAGGGATATTGGCTACACCTTC. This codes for CSGDRDIGYTF.

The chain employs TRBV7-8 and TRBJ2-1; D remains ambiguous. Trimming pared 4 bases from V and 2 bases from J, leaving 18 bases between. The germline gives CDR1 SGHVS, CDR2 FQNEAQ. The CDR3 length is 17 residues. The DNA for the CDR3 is TGTGCCAGCAGCTCCCCGAGACGCTTTGGGCCCTACAATGAGCAGTTCTTC. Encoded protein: CASSSPRRFGPYNEQFF.

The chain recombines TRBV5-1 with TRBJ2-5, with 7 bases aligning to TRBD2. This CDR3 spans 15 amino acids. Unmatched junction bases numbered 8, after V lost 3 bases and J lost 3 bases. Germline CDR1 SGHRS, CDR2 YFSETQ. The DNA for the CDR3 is TGCGCCAGCAGCTACGCTAGCGGTCCAGAAGAGACCCAGTACTTC. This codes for CASSYASGPEETQYF.

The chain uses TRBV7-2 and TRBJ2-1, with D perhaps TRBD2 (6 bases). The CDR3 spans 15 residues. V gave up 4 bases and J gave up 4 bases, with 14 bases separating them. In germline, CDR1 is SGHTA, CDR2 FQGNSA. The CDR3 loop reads CASSSTAGLYNEQFF. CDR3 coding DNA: TGTGCCAGCAGCTCAACGGCGGGACTGTACAATGAGCAGTTCTTC.

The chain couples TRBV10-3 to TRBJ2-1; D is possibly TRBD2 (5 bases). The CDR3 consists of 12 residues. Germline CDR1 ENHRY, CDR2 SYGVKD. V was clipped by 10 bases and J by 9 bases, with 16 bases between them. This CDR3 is CATGLLNGEQFF. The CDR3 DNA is TGTGCCACAGGACTTTTAAACGGTGAGCAGTTCTTC.

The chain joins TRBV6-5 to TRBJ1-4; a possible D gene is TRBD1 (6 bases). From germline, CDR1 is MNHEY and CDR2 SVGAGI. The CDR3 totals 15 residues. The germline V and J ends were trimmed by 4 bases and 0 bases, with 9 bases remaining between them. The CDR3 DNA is TGTGCCAGCAGTTCTACAGGGTCAACTAATGAAAAACTGTTTTTT. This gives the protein CASSSTGSTNEKLFF.

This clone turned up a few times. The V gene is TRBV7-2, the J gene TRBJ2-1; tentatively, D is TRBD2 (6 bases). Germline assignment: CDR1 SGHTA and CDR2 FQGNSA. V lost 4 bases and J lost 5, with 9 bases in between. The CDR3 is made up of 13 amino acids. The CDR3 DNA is TGTGCCAGCAGCTGGTCGGGAGACAATGAGCAGTTCTTC. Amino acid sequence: CASSWSGDNEQFF.

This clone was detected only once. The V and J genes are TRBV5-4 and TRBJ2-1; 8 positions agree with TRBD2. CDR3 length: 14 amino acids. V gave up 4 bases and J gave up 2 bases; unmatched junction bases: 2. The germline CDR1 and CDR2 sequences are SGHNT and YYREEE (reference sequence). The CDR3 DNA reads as TGTGCCAGCAGCAGCGGGGGACCCTACAATGAGCAGTTCTTC. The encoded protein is CASSSGGPYNEQFF.

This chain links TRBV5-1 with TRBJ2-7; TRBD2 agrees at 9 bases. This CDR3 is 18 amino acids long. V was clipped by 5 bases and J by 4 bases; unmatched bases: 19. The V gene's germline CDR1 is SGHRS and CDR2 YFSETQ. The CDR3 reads CASRSPFSGERGEYEQYF. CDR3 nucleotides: TGCGCCAGCAGATCACCATTTTCGGGGGAGCGGGGGGAATACGAGCAGTACTTC.